These 25 T cell receptor beta chains were sequenced from one sample in a study of cytomegalovirus exposure and HLA in healthy donors. Primers: 60 Vbeta forward and 13 Jbeta reverse. Repertoires were generated with immunoSEQ multiplex PCR, while TCRdb's copy carries only in-frame clones and drops some. The table records 100,000 to 150,000 clones, approximately 78% of them present only once. The specimen was PBMCs. Receptors originate from a middle-aged man in good health and CMV-seronegative.

The chain carries TRBV29-1 and TRBJ1-1; unclear D gene. Germline CDR1 is SQVTM and CDR2 is ANQGSEA. V lost 4 bases to trimming and J lost 9 bases, with 18 bases between them. This CDR3 spans 13 amino acids. CDR3 residues: CSVGLSGTKKAFF. The CDR3 DNA reads TGCAGCGTTGGTCTCTCGGGAACCAAAAAAGCTTTCTTT.

DNA of the CDR3: TGTGCCAGCAGCTTACGGGCCCCGGGACAGTTGAACACCGGGGAGCTGTTTTTT. As protein: CASSLRAPGQLNTGELFF. The rearrangement links TRBV13 to TRBJ2-2, with TRBD1 identical over 7 bases. Germline loops: CDR1 PRHDT, CDR2 FYEKMQ (reference sequence). Unmatched junction bases numbered 10, after V lost 2 bases and J lost 1 base. CDR3 length equals 18 residues.

This clone was recorded a few times. CDR3 loop: CASSVGGTGVSEAFF. CDR3 in DNA: TGCGCCAGCAGCGTAGGGGGGACAGGGGTTTCTGAAGCTTTCTTT. This chain links TRBV5-1 with TRBJ1-1; TRBD1 agrees at 10 bases. The V segment lost 4 bases and the J segment 6 bases; nucleotides outside the gene matches: 9. CDR3 size: 15 residues. Germline values: CDR1 SGHRS, CDR2 YFSETQ.

The V gene is TRBV6-7, the J gene TRBJ2-5; D may be TRBD1 (6 bases). With the DNA end fitting TRBJ2-7 better, the J assignment may be wrong. Being an ORF, TRBV6-7 has a function that is uncertain. The CDR3 spans 15 residues. DNA of the CDR3: TGTGCCAGCAGTTACGGAATTTCAGGGGAAGGCGAGCAGTACTTC. Protein sequence: CASSYGISGEGEQYF.

V and J are TRBV19 and TRBJ2-7; TRBD2 matches at 8 bases. The CDR3 runs 16 residues. V was clipped by 4 bases and J by 2 bases; unmatched bases: 10. Per the germline V gene, CDR1 is LNHDA and CDR2 is SQIVND (reference sequence). CDR3 bases: TGTGCCAGTAGTAGAGAAGCGGGGGCCCGGACCTACGAGCAGTACTTC. It specifies CASSREAGARTYEQYF.

This chain uses TRBV4-2 with TRBJ2-2; D remains ambiguous. V lost 2 bases and J lost 4, with 11 bases in between. The CDR3 extends over 15 amino acids. CDR1 LGHNA and CDR2 YNFKEQ come from the germline V gene. DNA of the CDR3: TGTGCCAGCAGCCAATCCCGGTCGGTCACCGGGGAGCTGTTTTTT. Its protein is CASSQSRSVTGELFF.

The rearrangement joins TRBV28 to TRBJ1-3; the match to TRBD1 covers 9 bases. The CDR3 extends over 14 amino acids. Germline V gives CDR1 MDHEN, CDR2 SYDVKM. J gave up 4 bases and V 6 bases, and 4 bases lay outside the gene matches. As DNA, the CDR3 is TGTGCCAGCAGCGGGACAGGGCGGGGAAACACCATATATTTT. Translating gives CASSGTGRGNTIYF. The full variable domain, in which reference TRBV28 and TRBJ1-3 provide the parts outside the CDR3, is DVKVTQSSRYLVKRTGEKVFLECVQDMDHENMFWYRQDPGLGLRLIYFSYDVKMKEKGDIPEGYSVSREKKERFSLILESASTNQTSMYLCASSGTGRGNTIYFGEGSWLTVV.

The rearrangement links TRBV11-1 to TRBJ2-7, with D perhaps matching TRBD1 (6 bases). The CDR3 is made up of 15 amino acids. Trimming left V 1 base short and J 3 bases short, with 13 bases between. CDR1 is SGHAT, CDR2 FQDESV, per germline (reference sequence). The DNA of the CDR3 is TGTGCCAGCAGCTTAGAGTCAGGACAGAGCTACGAGCAGTACTTC. Its translation is CASSLESGQSYEQYF.

The chain joins TRBV9 to TRBJ1-2; D gene uncertain. Germline assignment: CDR1 SGDLS and CDR2 YYNGEE. This CDR3 is 15 amino acids long. Trimming removed 3 bases from V and 4 bases from J, with 16 bases in between. CDR3 protein: CASSAGPTPSYGYTF. CDR3 nucleotides: TGTGCCAGCAGCGCGGGTCCAACGCCGAGCTATGGCTACACCTTC.

CDR3 loop: CASSFNWYGYTF. As DNA, the CDR3 is TGTGCCAGCAGTTTCAACTGGTATGGCTACACCTTC. V is TRBV25-1 and J is TRBJ1-2, with D uncertain. With 5 bases removed from V and 5 bases from J, the gap between germline ends came to 9 bases. Germline lookup yields CDR1 MGHDK and CDR2 SYGVNS. The CDR3 is 12 residues long.

The genes are TRBV5-4 and TRBJ2-2, with 8 bases matching TRBD1. The CDR3 has 13 residues. Germline V gene sequence: CDR1 SGHNT, CDR2 YYREEE (reference sequence). V lost 10 bases, J lost 7 bases, and 9 bases stayed unmatched. The CDR3 bases are TGTGCCCAAGGGCAGGGGGCGGTCGGGGAGCTGTTTTTT. It translates to CAQGQGAVGELFF. Looking up the rest from reference TRBV5-4 and TRBJ2-2 gives the full variable domain: ETGVTQSPTHLIKTRGQQVTLRCSSQSGHNTVSWYQQALGQGPQFIFQYYREEENGRGNFPPRFSGLQFPNYSSELNVNALELDDSALYLCAQGQGAVGELFFGEGSRLTVL.

The rearrangement links TRBV29-1 to TRBJ2-1; D perhaps matches TRBD1 (5 bases). The germline CDR1 and CDR2 sequences are SQVTM and ANQGSEA. Between the trimmed V and J ends, which lost 8 bases and 9 bases, there was a span of 14 bases. CDR3 length equals 11 residues. CDR3 coding DNA: TGCAGCTCGGCAGGGCCGGGTGAGCAGTTCTTC. This sequence encodes CSSAGPGEQFF.

V usage is TRBV4-2 and J usage is TRBJ2-5; 8 bases are shared with TRBD2. Germline lookup yields CDR1 LGHNA and CDR2 YNFKEQ. Germline trimming cut 1 base from V and 5 bases from J; bases unmatched to any gene: 6. The CDR3 has 15 residues. CDR3 nucleotide sequence: TGTGCCAGCAGCCAAGGGACTAGCTTCGGGGAGACCCAGTACTTC. It translates to CASSQGTSFGETQYF.

The rearrangement links TRBV5-8 to TRBJ2-1; D is possibly TRBD2 (6 bases). The CDR3 consists of 15 residues. The germline V gene encodes CDR1 SGHTS and CDR2 YDEGEE. With 4 bases removed from V and 0 bases from J, the gap between germline ends came to 11 bases. The CDR3 DNA is TGTGCCAGCAGCCCCGGGACTTACTCCTACAATGAGCAGTTCTTC. The encoded protein is CASSPGTYSYNEQFF. The whole variable domain, remainder taken from reference TRBV5-8 and TRBJ2-1, is EAGVTQSPTHLIKTRGQQATLRCSPISGHTSVYWYQQALGLGLQFLLWYDEGEERNRGNFPPRFSGRQFPNYSSELNVNALELEDSALYLCASSPGTYSYNEQFFGPGTRLTVL.

The V and J genes are TRBV19 and TRBJ2-2, with TRBD1 matching 7 bases. Trimming removed 3 bases from V and 4 bases from J; junction bases left unmatched: 17. CDR3 length: 19 residues. Germline V gene sequence: CDR1 LNHDA, CDR2 SQIVND (reference sequence). CDR3 protein: CASSMFSRERGRGTGELFF. CDR3 DNA sequence: TGTGCCAGTAGTATGTTCTCAAGAGAAAGGGGGCGCGGCACCGGGGAGCTGTTTTTT.

This chain uses TRBV29-1 with TRBJ1-2; possibly TRBD1 for D (6 bases). Per germline, CDR1 SQVTM and CDR2 ANQGSEA. V was trimmed by 2 bases and J by 5 bases, leaving 12 bases between them. The CDR3 runs to 13 residues. The CDR3 DNA reads as TGCAGCGTTGAAAGATGGGACACGTATGGCTACACCTTC. Translated: CSVERWDTYGYTF.

The chain uses TRBV7-9 and TRBJ2-3; possible D gene TRBD2, 6 bases. Germline CDR1 is SEHNR and CDR2 is FQNEAQ (reference sequence). This CDR3 contains 14 residues. The V end lost 6 bases, the J end lost 2 bases, and 12 bases lay between the germline ends. CDR3 DNA sequence: TGTGCCAGCAGTCGCGGGGACTCCACAGATACGCAGTATTTT. Protein sequence: CASSRGDSTDTQYF.

This clone was seen a few times. The chain links TRBV19 to TRBJ2-6, with D possibly TRBD2 on 6 matching bases. The CDR3 is 15 amino acids. The V end was cut by 8 bases, the J end by 3 bases, with 14 bases between. The germline gives CDR1 LNHDA, CDR2 SQIVND (reference sequence). The CDR3 region has the DNA TGTGCCAGTGGGAACGGACTAAGTGGGGCCAACGTCCTGACTTTC. Residues: CASGNGLSGANVLTF.

The V and J genes are TRBV13 and TRBJ1-3; tentative D call: TRBD1 (6 bases). Trimming left V 5 bases short and J 10 bases short, with 18 bases between. Looked up from germline, CDR1 is PRHDT and CDR2 is FYEKMQ (reference sequence). The CDR3 sequence is 14 residues long. DNA of the CDR3: TGTGCCAGCAGCCAGGACAGATCAAGGGAGACCATATATTTT. Amino acid sequence: CASSQDRSRETIYF.

This chain uses TRBV2 with TRBJ1-3; possibly TRBD1 for D (5 bases). The CDR3 has 14 residues. The germline CDR1 and CDR2 sequences are SNHLY and FYNNEI. Trimming cost V 6 bases and J 2 bases, with 11 bases left between them. CDR3 residues: CASRAGWAGNTIYF. The CDR3 nucleotides are TGTGCCAGCAGGGCAGGGTGGGCTGGAAACACCATATATTTT.

This clone has more than one count but fewer than ten. The rearrangement joins TRBV9 to TRBJ1-4, with D hard to call. V shed 0 bases and J shed 5 bases, with 8 bases lying between them. The CDR3 extends over 14 amino acids. Per germline, CDR1 SGDLS and CDR2 YYNGEE. The CDR3 loop is CASSVGGLNEKLFF. CDR3 nucleotides: TGTGCCAGCAGCGTAGGAGGGTTGAATGAAAAACTGTTTTTT.

V gene TRBV6-5 combines with J gene TRBJ1-2, with D possibly being TRBD1 (5 bases). The CDR3 consists of 14 residues. Germline V gene lookup returns CDR1 MNHEY and CDR2 SVGAGI. The V end was cut by 6 bases, the J end by 2 bases, with 13 bases between. In nucleotides, the CDR3 is TGTGCCAGCAGCAAAGAGGGGAGGAACTATGGCTACACCTTC. This gives the protein CASSKEGRNYGYTF.

J is TRBJ2-3 and V is TRBV18, with D possibly matching TRBD2 (5 bases). The CDR3 is 17 residues long. The ends were cut back, 3 bases at V and 2 bases at J, with 18 bases in the middle. Germline loops: CDR1 KGHSH, CDR2 LQKENI. CDR3 residues: CASSPWEQAVYTDTQYF. The CDR3 coding sequence is TGTGCCAGCTCACCCTGGGAGCAGGCGGTTTACACAGATACGCAGTATTTT. Variable domain in full (rest from reference TRBV18 and TRBJ2-3): NAGVMQNPRHLVRRRGQEARLRCSPMKGHSHVYWYRQLPEEGLKFMVYLQKENIIDESGMPKERFSAEFPKEGPSILRIQQVVRGDSAAYFCASSPWEQAVYTDTQYFGPGTRLTVL.

V gene TRBV28 combines with J gene TRBJ2-7; perhaps TRBD1 as D (5 bases). V gave up 11 bases and J gave up 3 bases, with 8 bases separating them. CDR1 and CDR2 from the germline V gene are MDHEN and SYDVKM. CDR3 size: 10 residues. This CDR3 reads CAAGLYEQYF. CDR3 bases: TGTGCCGCAGGGCTCTACGAGCAGTACTTC.

This chain connects TRBV5-5 to TRBJ1-6; no clear D gene. CDR3 length equals 14 residues. Germline CDR1 SGHKS, CDR2 YYEKEE (reference sequence). The V end was cut by 0 bases, the J end by 8 bases, with 9 bases between. The CDR3 DNA reads TGTGCCAGCAGCTTGGACAGCAGTCATTCACCCCTCCACTTT. Protein: CASSLDSSHSPLHF. The whole variable domain, filled in from reference TRBV5-5 and TRBJ1-6, reads DAGVTQSPTHLIKTRGQQVTLRCSPISGHKSVSWYQQVLGQGPQFIFQYYEKEERGRGNFPDRFSARQFPNYSSELNVNALLLGDSALYLCASSLDSSHSPLHFGNGTRLTVT.